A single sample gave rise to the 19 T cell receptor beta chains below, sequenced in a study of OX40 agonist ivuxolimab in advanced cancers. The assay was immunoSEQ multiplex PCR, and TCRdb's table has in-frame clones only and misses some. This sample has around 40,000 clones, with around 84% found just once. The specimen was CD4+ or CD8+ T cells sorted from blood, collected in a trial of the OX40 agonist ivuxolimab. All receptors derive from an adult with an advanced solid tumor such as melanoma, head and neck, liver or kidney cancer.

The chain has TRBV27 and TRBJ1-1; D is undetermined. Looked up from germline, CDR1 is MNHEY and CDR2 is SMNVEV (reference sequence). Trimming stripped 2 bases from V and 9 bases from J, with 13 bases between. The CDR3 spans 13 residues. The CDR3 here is CASSLTGPTQAFF. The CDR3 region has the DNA TGTGCCAGCAGTTTAACCGGGCCCACCCAAGCTTTCTTT.

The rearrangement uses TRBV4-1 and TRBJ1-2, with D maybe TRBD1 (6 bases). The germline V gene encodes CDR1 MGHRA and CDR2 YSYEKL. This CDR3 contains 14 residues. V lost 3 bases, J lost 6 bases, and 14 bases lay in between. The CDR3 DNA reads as TGCGCCAGCAGCCAGACCACAGGGAGTGATGGCTACACCTTC. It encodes CASSQTTGSDGYTF.

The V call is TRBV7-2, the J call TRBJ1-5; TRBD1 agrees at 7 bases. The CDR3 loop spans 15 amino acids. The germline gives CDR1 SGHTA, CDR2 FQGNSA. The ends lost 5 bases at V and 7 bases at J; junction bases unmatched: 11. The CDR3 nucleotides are TGTGCCAGCAGCCCTGGGGGGGGACAGAACCAGCCCCAGCATTTT. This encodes CASSPGGGQNQPQHF.

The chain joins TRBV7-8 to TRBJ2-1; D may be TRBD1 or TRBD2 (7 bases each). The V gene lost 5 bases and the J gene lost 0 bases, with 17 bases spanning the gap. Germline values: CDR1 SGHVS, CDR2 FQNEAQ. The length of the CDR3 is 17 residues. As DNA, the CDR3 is TGTGCCAGCAGCCCAGGGGGGGGCCGGAGCTCCTACAATGAGCAGTTCTTC. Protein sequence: CASSPGGGRSSYNEQFF. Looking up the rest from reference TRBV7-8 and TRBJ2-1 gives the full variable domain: GAGVSQSPRYKVAKRGQDVALRCDPISGHVSLFWYQQALGQGPEFLTYFQNEAQLDKSGLPSDRFFAERPEGSVSTLKIQRTQQEDSAVYLCASSPGGGRSSYNEQFFGPGTRLTVL.

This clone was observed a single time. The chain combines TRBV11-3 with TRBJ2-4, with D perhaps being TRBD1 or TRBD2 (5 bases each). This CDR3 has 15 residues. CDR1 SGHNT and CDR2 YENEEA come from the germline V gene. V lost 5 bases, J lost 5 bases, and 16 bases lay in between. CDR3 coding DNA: TGTGCCAGCAGCCATGAGGGGCGGGTTCAAAACATTCAGTACTTC. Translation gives CASSHEGRVQNIQYF.

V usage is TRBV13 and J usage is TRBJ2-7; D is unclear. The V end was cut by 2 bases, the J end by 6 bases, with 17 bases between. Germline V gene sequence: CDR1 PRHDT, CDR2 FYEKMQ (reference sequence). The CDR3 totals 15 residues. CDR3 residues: CASSLFNYLVTEQYF. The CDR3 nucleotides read TGTGCCAGCAGCTTATTTAATTACCTGGTTACCGAGCAGTACTTC.

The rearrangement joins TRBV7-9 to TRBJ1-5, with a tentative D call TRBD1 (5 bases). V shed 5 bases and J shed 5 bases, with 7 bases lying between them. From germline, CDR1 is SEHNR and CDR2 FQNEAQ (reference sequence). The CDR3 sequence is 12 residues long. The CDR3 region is CASSQGYQPQHF. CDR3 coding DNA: TGTGCCAGCAGCCAGGGATATCAGCCCCAGCATTTT.

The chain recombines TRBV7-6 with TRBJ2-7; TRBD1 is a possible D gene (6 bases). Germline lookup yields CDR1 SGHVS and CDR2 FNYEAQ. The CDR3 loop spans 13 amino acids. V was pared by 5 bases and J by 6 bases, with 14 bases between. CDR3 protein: CASSKIQGGEQYF. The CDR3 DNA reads TGTGCCAGCAGCAAGATACAGGGCGGCGAGCAGTACTTC. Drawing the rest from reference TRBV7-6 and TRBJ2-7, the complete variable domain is GAGVSQSPRYKVTKRGQDVALRCDPISGHVSLYWYRQALGQGPEFLTYFNYEAQQDKSGLPNDRFSAERPEGSISTLTIQRTEQRDSAMYRCASSKIQGGEQYFGPGTRLTVT.

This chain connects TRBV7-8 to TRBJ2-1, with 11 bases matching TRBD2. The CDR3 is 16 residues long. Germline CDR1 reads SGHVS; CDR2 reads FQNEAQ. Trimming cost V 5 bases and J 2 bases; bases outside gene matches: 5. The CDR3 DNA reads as TGTGCCAGCAGCCTCGGGACTAGCGGCCCCTACAATGAGCAGTTCTTC. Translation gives CASSLGTSGPYNEQFF.

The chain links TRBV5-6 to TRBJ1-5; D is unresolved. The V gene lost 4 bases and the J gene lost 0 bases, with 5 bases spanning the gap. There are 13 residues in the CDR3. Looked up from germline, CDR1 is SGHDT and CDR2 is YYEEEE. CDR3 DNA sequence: TGTGCCAGCAGCCGCGATAGCAATCAGCCCCAGCATTTT. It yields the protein CASSRDSNQPQHF.

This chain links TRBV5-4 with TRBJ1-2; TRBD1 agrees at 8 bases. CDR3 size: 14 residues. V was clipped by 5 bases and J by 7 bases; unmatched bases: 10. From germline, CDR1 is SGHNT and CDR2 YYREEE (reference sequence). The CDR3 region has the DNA TGTGCCAGCAGTGACCAGGGGGCGGAAATTGGCTACACCTTC. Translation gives CASSDQGAEIGYTF.

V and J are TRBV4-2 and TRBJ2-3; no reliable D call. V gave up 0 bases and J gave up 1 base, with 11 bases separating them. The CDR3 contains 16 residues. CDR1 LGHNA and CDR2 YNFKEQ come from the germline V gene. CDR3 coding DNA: TGTGCCAGCAGCCAAGACCCTAGGATTGGCACAGATACGCAGTATTTT. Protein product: CASSQDPRIGTDTQYF.

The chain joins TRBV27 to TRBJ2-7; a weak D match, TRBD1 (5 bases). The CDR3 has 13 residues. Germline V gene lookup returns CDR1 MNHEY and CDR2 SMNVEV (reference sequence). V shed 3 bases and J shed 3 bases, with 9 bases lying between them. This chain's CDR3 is CASSFRQFYEQYF. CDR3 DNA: TGTGCCAGCAGTTTCCGACAGTTCTACGAGCAGTACTTC.

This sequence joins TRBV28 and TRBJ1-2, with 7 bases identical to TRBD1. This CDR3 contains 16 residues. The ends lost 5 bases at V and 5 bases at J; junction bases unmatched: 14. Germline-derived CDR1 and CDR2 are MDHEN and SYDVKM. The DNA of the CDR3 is TGTGCCAGCAGTCCGGGACCTGGACAGGCCCCGTATGGCTACACCTTC. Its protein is CASSPGPGQAPYGYTF.

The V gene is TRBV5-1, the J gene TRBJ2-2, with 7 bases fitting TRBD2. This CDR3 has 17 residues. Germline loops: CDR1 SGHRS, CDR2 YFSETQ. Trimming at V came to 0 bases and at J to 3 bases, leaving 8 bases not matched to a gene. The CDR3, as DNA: TGCGCCAGCAGCTTGGCCTTCATGGGAGGGGACACCGGGGAGCTGTTTTTT. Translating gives CASSLAFMGGDTGELFF.

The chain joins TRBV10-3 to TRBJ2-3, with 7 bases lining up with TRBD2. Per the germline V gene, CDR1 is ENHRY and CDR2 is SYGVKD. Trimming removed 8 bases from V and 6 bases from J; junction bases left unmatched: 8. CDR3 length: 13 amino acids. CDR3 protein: CAILAVGQDTQYF. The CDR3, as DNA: TGTGCCATCCTAGCGGTTGGGCAGGATACGCAGTATTTT.

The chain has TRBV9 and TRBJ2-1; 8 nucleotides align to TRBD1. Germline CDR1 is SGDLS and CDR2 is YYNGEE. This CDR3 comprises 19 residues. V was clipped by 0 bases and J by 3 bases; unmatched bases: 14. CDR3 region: CASSVATGWTGRDYNEQFF. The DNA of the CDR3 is TGTGCCAGCAGCGTAGCTACGGGGTGGACAGGGCGAGACTACAATGAGCAGTTCTTC.

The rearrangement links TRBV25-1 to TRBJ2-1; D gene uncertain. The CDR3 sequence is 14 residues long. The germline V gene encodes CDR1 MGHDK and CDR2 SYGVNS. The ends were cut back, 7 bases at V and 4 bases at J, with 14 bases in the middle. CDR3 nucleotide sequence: TGTGCCAGCATTCCCCAGTTAGGGTACAATGAGCAGTTCTTC. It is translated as CASIPQLGYNEQFF.

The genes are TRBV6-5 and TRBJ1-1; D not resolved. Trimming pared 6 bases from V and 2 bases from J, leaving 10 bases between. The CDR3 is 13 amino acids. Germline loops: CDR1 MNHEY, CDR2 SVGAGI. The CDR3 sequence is CASRRQFNTEAFF. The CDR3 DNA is TGTGCCAGCAGGCGACAATTCAACACTGAAGCTTTCTTT.